This T cell receptor beta chain is from a study of response to subunit inactivated influenza vaccine (dated by TCRdb to about 2018). Background on the whole study: Deep quantitative profiling of the T cell receptor repertoire was used in the study to follow responses to a trivalent subunit inactivated influenza vaccine.

V and J lose 6 bases and 5 bases, and a span of 8 bases separates them. The germline V gene supplies CDR1 MNHEY and CDR2 SVGAGI. The cysteine opens and the phenylalanine closes a CDR3 of 11 amino acids. The CDR3 DNA has 33 bases and is translated from base 1. The library was made by RT-PCR. These reads were obtained on an Illumina HiSeq 2500. Clones were called with MiXCR by TCRdb after fastp trimmed the public reads at Q25, and only in-frame beta chains were retained. Each entry is one CDR3 protein sequence, shown with its most common DNA and genes. Present in this sample are under 950,000 distinct CDR3 sequences, 21% of which were seen just once. The ten largest clones represent roughly 10% of the sample. Of note for this clonotype: This receptor's antigen is unknown. Base qualities are not provided; no much larger clone lies one nucleotide away.

Broad study findings and their caveats: The authors suggested that each seasonal influenza vaccination may recruit only a limited number of new T cells.

Recombination connected TRBV6-5 to TRBJ2-7; confidence is insufficient to name the D gene. The TCR was taken from a man aged 50 or older who received an inactivated influenza vaccine. Donor details come from another sample of the same person, matched by shared clones. This sample comprised PBMCs from blood, obtained approximately 5 days after vaccination. In nucleotides, the sequence is TGTGCCAGCAGCGATAACCACGAGCAGTACTTC. This sequence encodes CASSDNHEQYF.